This T cell receptor beta chain derives from a study of spatial heterogeneity in lung cancer. On the study more broadly: Alpha-chain sequences were detected in numbers that were consistently lower than beta-chain sequences.

This clonotype was seen ten or more times. No antigen is known for it. Described time point: sample taken at primary tumor resection. TCRs were sequenced from unsorted whole RNA of tumor, nontumor lung or PBMC. V lost 3 bases and J lost 3; bases outside the gene matches: 4. CDR1 and CDR2 from the germline V gene are KGHSH and LQKENI. The CDR3 has 16 amino acids. TCRdb reanalysed the 5' RACE reads using MiXCR and keeps one entry per CDR3 protein. Of 22,000 or so distinct CDR3 sequences listed, about 4.3% are singletons. Regarding the study as a whole: More often at tumor resection than at routine follow-up, ubiquitous expanded tumor TCRs were detected in the blood.

The chain links TRBV18 to TRBJ2-2, with TRBD2 matching 10 bases. The source was PBMCs, collected at surgery. The clonotype comes from a male donor with early-stage non-small cell lung cancer. The CDR3 nucleotides are TGTGCCAGCTCACCCCTAGCGGGAGAGCACACCGGGGAGCTGTTTTTT. Translated, it gives CASSPLAGEHTGELFF.